This T cell receptor (beta chain) was obtained from a study of post-analysis software for immune sequencing data. Study-wide points: Five TRBV segments (TRBV5-6, TRBV5-1 and TRBV20-1 among them) occurred more frequently in patients than in controls.

Unique molecular identifiers had been added to the TCR beta cDNA libraries. Each CDR3 protein is one row after TCRdb ran MiXCR on the PCR reads. Among 250,000 to 300,000 distinct CDR3 sequences listed, 30% to 45% were seen once. Germline assignment: CDR1 ENHRY and CDR2 SYGVKD. V shed 6 bases and J shed 8 bases, with 11 bases lying between them. The CDR3 spans 12 residues. This clonotype was seen at least ten times. Its antigen is currently unknown. The source material was blood. The chain combines TRBV10-3 with TRBJ2-1; D gene ambiguous. This clonotype was obtained from a girl between 5 and 17 years old with multiple sclerosis. The CDR3 here is CAISRTGDEQFF. CDR3 bases: TGTGCCATCAGCAGGACCGGAGATGAGCAGTTCTTC.